The rows below give T cell receptor beta chains drawn from one sample of a study of T cells in narcolepsy. The table came from immunoSEQ multiplex PCR; TCRdb's copy has only in-frame clones and leaves some out. The repertoire holds more than 20,000 clones, with 81% as singletons. Material for sequencing was memory (CD45RA-) CD4+ T cells from blood. The receptors shown here come from a human donor in good health. Each CDR3 is given with its conserved first and last residue. Fields, in order: D gene, J gene, V gene, clone size, CDR3 DNA, CDR3 protein. The D gene is left open where the match is weak. Clone sizes are given selectively: once, few, many, or a class where the clone is expanded.

NA,TRBJ2-7,TRBV7-9,NA,TGTGCCAGCAGCTTAGGGGCTACTCCGACCTACGAGCAGTACTTC,CASSLGATPTYEQYF
NA,TRBJ1-1,TRBV18,NA,TGTGCCAGCTCGTACCGAGGGGATGGGAACACTGAAGCTTTCTTT,CASSYRGDGNTEAFF
TRBD2,TRBJ2-1,TRBV28,NA,TGTGCCAGCAGTTTAAGGGCTAGCGGGAGCTCCTACAATGAGCAGTTCTTC,CASSLRASGSSYNEQFF
NA,TRBJ1-3,TRBV7-8,NA,TGTGCCAGCAGCTCCTCCAGGACAACTGGAAACACCATATATTTT,CASSSSRTTGNTIYF
TRBD2,TRBJ2-1,TRBV28,NA,TGTGCCAGCAAGATAGCGGGGGGCTACAATGAGCAGTTCTTC,CASKIAGGYNEQFF
TRBD2,TRBJ2-3,TRBV28,NA,TGTGCCAGCAGCCGGCGGGGGACAGATACGCAGTATTTT,CASSRRGTDTQYF
NA,TRBJ1-1,TRBV6-6,NA,TGTGCCAGCAGTTACGCAGACCAAACCACTGAAGCTTTCTTT,CASSYADQTTEAFF
NA,TRBJ1-1,TRBV27,NA,TGTGCCAGCAGGTACCGGGGCGCCGTTGAAGCTTTCTTT,CASRYRGAVEAFF
NA,TRBJ2-1,TRBV5-6,NA,TGTGCCAGCAGCGAATATAACAATGAGCAGTTCTTC,CASSEYNNEQFF
NA,TRBJ1-3,TRBV9,NA,TGTGCCAGCAGCGTATTAAGCTCTGGAAACACCATATATTTT,CASSVLSSGNTIYF
NA,TRBJ2-5,TRBV5-1,NA,TGCGCCAGCAGCTGGACTGGGACTGGGAGGGGGGAAGAGACCCAGTACTTC,CASSWTGTGRGEETQYF
TRBD2,TRBJ2-1,TRBV9,NA,TGTGCCAGCAGCGTAGGACTAGCGGTGAGCTCCTACAATGAGCAGTTCTTC,CASSVGLAVSSYNEQFF
TRBD1,TRBJ1-6,TRBV7-6,NA,TGTGCCAGCAGCCCTAGGACAGGGCAAACAAATAATTCACCCCTCCACTTT,CASSPRTGQTNNSPLHF
NA,TRBJ1-1,TRBV5-1,NA,TGCGCCAGCAGCTTGGCCAGGGTGGGCACTGAAGCTTTCTTT,CASSLARVGTEAFF
TRBD1,TRBJ2-5,TRBV4-1,NA,TGCGCCAGCAGCCAAAGCCCGGGCAGGGGGCAAGAGACCCAGTACTTC,CASSQSPGRGQETQYF
TRBD2,TRBJ2-6,TRBV19,NA,TGTGCCAGTACCATCGGGGGTACTAGCGGATTCTCTGGGGCCAACGTCCTGACTTTC,CASTIGGTSGFSGANVLTF
NA,TRBJ2-3,TRBV7-9,NA,TGTGCCAGCAGCTTAACGGTGGGGGAGGCGGATACGCAGTATTTT,CASSLTVGEADTQYF
NA,TRBJ2-2,TRBV19,NA,TGTGCCAGTAGGGGGACCGAGAACACCGGGGAGCTGTTTTTT,CASRGTENTGELFF
NA,TRBJ1-1,TRBV7-2,NA,TGTGCCAGCAGCTTCTCAAGTCAGGGGGAAGCTTTCTTT,CASSFSSQGEAFF
NA,TRBJ2-3,TRBV29-1,NA,TGCAGCGTTGAAGAGCAGGGGCGAAGGGGCACAGATACGCAGTATTTT,CSVEEQGRRGTDTQYF
TRBD2,TRBJ2-1,TRBV25-1,once,TGTGCCAGCAGTGCATCTACGGGACTAGCGGGAGGAGGTGAGCAGTTCTTC,CASSASTGLAGGGEQFF
NA,TRBJ1-1,TRBV7-2,NA,TGTGCCAGCAGTTCATATTCAAAGTCTGAAGCTTTCTTT,CASSSYSKSEAFF
TRBD1,TRBJ2-2,TRBV7-6,NA,TGTGCCAGCAGCTTGTTCCGGGACAGGGGGAACACCGGGGAGCTGTTTTTT,CASSLFRDRGNTGELFF
NA,TRBJ1-4,TRBV28,few,TGTGCCAGCAGTAACTGGGACTTAACTAATGAAAAACTGTTTTTT,CASSNWDLTNEKLFF
TRBD2,TRBJ2-3,TRBV4-1,NA,TGCGCCAGCAGCCAAGAAATCGGACTAGCGGACACAGATACGCAGTATTTT,CASSQEIGLADTDTQYF
NA,TRBJ2-3,TRBV6-5,NA,TGTGCCAGCAGCCTCTCTGGGGGGCCTCCGTATACGCAGTATTTT,CASSLSGGPPYTQYF
NA,TRBJ2-1,TRBV5-8,NA,TGTGCCAGCAGCAGGACAGCCGCGGGAGAGCAGTTCTTC,CASSRTAAGEQFF
NA,TRBJ2-5,TRBV2,NA,TGTGCCAGCAGTGACTTTTTGGGCGGAGAGACCCAGTACTTC,CASSDFLGGETQYF
NA,TRBJ2-3,TRBV11-2,NA,TGTGCCAGCAGCTTCCCGAGGGGGTATGATACGCAGTATTTT,CASSFPRGYDTQYF
TRBD2,TRBJ2-3,TRBV7-9,NA,TGTGCCAGCAGCTTTAGTGGAGGACTAGGCAGAGATACGCAGTATTTT,CASSFSGGLGRDTQYF
NA,TRBJ1-3,TRBV7-9,NA,TGTGCCAGCAGCTTAGTGGGGGGTTCTGGAAACACCATATATTTT,CASSLVGGSGNTIYF
NA,TRBJ2-1,TRBV30,NA,TGTGCCTGGAGTGTGTCTGTGGGTAGGAGCTCCTACAATGAGCAGTTCTTC,CAWSVSVGRSSYNEQFF
NA,TRBJ1-6,TRBV4-3,NA,TGCGCCAGCAGCCAAGACGGAACAGCTTCTTATAATTCACCCCTCCACTTT,CASSQDGTASYNSPLHF
TRBD2,TRBJ2-1,TRBV5-6,NA,TGTGCCAGCAGCTTTTCTAGCGGGTATTACAATGAGCAGTTCTTC,CASSFSSGYYNEQFF
NA,TRBJ2-3,TRBV25-1,NA,TGTGCCAGCAGTGAATATAGGGGGGTGGGGTTGGATACGCAGTATTTT,CASSEYRGVGLDTQYF
NA,TRBJ1-1,TRBV30,NA,TGTGCCTGGAGTAGGGGGGTACGAAACTCTGAAGCTTTCTTT,CAWSRGVRNSEAFF
NA,TRBJ1-3,TRBV7-2,NA,TGTGCCAGCAGCAAAAAGACAGGTTTCGATGGAAACACCATATATTTT,CASSKKTGFDGNTIYF
TRBD1,TRBJ1-6,TRBV14,NA,TGTGCCAGCAACAGGGGAAATTCACCCCTCCACTTT,CASNRGNSPLHF
NA,TRBJ1-2,TRBV29-1,NA,TGCAGCGTTCAGGGCAGAGCTAACTATGGCTACACCTTC,CSVQGRANYGYTF
TRBD1,TRBJ1-4,TRBV5-1,NA,TGCGCCAGCAGCGAGGGACAGGGCAGGTATGAAAAACTGTTTTTT,CASSEGQGRYEKLFF
TRBD2,TRBJ2-2,TRBV27,few,TGTGCCAGCAGCTGGGGGGGAACGAACACCGGGGAGCTGTTTTTT,CASSWGGTNTGELFF
NA,TRBJ1-1,TRBV6-1,once,TGTGCCAGCATCACCAAATCCTCAGGGCTGTCTGAAGCTTTCTTT,CASITKSSGLSEAFF
NA,TRBJ1-1,TRBV7-6,NA,TGTGCCAGCAGCTCCTCGGGACGGACGAACACTGAAGCTTTCTTT,CASSSSGRTNTEAFF
NA,TRBJ1-6,TRBV7-9,NA,TGTGCCAGCAGCCGCGGGCCGGGGGGTAATTCACCCCTCCACTTT,CASSRGPGGNSPLHF
NA,TRBJ1-2,TRBV6-7,NA,TGTGCCAGCATAGGGGCGGAGATCTATGGCTACACCTTC,CASIGAEIYGYTF
NA,TRBJ1-5,TRBV7-2,NA,TGTGCCAGCAGCCTAGACTTCATGGGGCAGCCCCAGCATTTT,CASSLDFMGQPQHF
NA,TRBJ2-2,TRBV6-5,NA,TGTGCCAGCAGCCCCGGGAACCGACGCACCGGGGAGCTGTTTTTT,CASSPGNRRTGELFF
NA,TRBJ2-7,TRBV11-2,NA,TGTGCCAGCAGCTTAGGGACGGTTACCTACGAGCAGTACTTC,CASSLGTVTYEQYF
NA,TRBJ2-5,TRBV9,few,TGTGCCAGCAGCAAGGGTGGTTCTGGGGTCGTGACCCAGTACTTC,CASSKGGSGVVTQYF